This T cell receptor (beta chain) came from a study of blood T cells in healthy people across ages. Study-wide results and limits: Naive T cell percentage by flow cytometry tracked strongly with beta diversity. Older age coincided with a roughly linear decline in TCR beta diversity per million T cells.

Primers used in a second PCR of about 7 to 11 cycles were a sample-barcoded 5' primer and a J-beta primer mix. TCRdb passed the 5' RACE reads through MiXCR, listing each CDR3 protein once. The table includes about 2 million distinct CDR3 sequences, roughly 52% detected once. This clonotype was found a few times. Antigen unknown. Trimming cost V 6 bases and J 4 bases; bases outside gene matches: 7. Germline V CDR1 and CDR2: DFQATT, SNEGSKA (reference sequence). This CDR3 has 13 residues. Source material: blood. This chain connects TRBV20-1 to TRBJ2-5, with 8 bases matching TRBD1. The receptor was isolated from a woman in her 40s in good health. CDR3 amino acids: CSALPGGRETQYF. The CDR3 nucleotides read TGCAGTGCCCTCCCAGGGGGCCGAGAGACCCAGTACTTC.